The T cell receptor beta chain described here comes from a study of blood T cell repertoires in COVID-19. Study-wide background: The samples span acute and convalescent COVID-19 from the United States, Italy and Spain. T cells, B-cell-depleted T cells, or PBMCs supplied cDNA or gDNA.

The germline V gene encodes CDR1 SGHTA and CDR2 FQGNSA. Trimming shortened V by 1 base and J by 6 bases, and 16 bases separated the two germline ends. The CDR3 length is 15 residues. In the authors' workflow: By means of reference gene primer amplification, nucleated cell counts were estimated. Profiling relied on immunoSEQ multiplex PCR, and the TCRdb table lists in-frame clones only, not all of them. Clonal size and the V and J genes are those of that table, whereas D and trimming came from the DNA. Here the sample spans some 29,000 clones, 80% to 90% being singletons. This receptor was taken from a human donor in a cohort sampled during active COVID-19. This chain uses TRBV7-2 with TRBJ2-7; weak D call: TRBD1 (5 bases). Sequencing used peripheral blood. The CDR3 nucleotides read TGTGCCAGCAGCTTAGGCGTAGGACACTTCTCCGAGCAGTACTTC. Its translation: CASSLGVGHFSEQYF.